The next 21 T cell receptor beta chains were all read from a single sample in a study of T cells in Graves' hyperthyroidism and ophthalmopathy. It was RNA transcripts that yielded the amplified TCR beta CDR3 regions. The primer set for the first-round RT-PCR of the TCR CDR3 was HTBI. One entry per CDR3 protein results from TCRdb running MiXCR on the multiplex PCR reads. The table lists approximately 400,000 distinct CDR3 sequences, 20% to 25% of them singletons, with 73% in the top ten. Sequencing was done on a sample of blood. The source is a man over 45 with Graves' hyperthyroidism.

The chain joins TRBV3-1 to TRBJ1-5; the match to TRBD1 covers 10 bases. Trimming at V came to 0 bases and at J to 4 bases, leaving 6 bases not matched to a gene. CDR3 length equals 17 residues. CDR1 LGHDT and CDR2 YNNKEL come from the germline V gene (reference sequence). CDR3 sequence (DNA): TGTGCCAGCAGCCAAGATCCTTGGACAGGGGGGAATCAGCCCCAGCATTTT. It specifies CASSQDPWTGGNQPQHF.

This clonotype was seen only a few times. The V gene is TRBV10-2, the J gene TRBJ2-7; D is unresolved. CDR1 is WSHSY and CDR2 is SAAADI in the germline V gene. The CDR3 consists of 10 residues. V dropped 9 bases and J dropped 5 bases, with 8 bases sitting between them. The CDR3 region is CASRDNEQYF. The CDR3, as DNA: TGCGCCAGTAGAGATAACGAGCAGTACTTC.

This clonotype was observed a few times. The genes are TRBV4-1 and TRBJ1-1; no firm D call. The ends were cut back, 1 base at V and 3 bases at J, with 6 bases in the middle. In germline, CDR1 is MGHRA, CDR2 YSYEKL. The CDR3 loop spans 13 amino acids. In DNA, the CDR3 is TGCGCCAGCAGCCAAGTTCGGGACACTGAAGCTTTCTTT. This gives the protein CASSQVRDTEAFF.

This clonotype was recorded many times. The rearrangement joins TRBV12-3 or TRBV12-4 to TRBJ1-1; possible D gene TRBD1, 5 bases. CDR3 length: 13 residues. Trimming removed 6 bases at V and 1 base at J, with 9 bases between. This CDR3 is CASRPQGNTEAFF. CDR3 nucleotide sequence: TGTGCCAGCAGACCCCAGGGGAACACTGAAGCTTTCTTT.

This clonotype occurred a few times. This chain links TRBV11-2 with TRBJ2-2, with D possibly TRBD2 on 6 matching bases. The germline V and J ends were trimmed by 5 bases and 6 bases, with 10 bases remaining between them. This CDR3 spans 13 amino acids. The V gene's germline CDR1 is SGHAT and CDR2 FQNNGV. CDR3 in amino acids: CASSRLVPGELFF. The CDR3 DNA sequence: TGTGCCAGCAGCCGACTAGTTCCCGGGGAGCTGTTTTTT.

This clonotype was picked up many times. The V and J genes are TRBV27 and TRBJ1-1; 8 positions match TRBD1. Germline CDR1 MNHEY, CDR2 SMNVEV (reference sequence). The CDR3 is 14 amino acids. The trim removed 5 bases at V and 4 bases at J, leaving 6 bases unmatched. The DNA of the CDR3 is TGTGCCAGCAGTCATCGACAGGGGTCCACTGAAGCTTTCTTT. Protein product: CASSHRQGSTEAFF.

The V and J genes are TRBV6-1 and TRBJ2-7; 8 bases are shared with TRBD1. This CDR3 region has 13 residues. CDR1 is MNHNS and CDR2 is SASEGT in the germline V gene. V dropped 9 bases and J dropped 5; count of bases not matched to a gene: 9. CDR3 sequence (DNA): TGTGCCAGTAACGACAGGGGCTTCGACGAGCAGTACTTC. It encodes CASNDRGFDEQYF.

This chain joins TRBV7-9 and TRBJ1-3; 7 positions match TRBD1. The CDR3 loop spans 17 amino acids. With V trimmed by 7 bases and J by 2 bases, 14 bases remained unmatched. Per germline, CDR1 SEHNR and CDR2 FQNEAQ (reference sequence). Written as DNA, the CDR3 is TGTGCCAGCATGACAGGGCGCCCGGGCAAGGCTGGAAACACCATATATTTT. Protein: CASMTGRPGKAGNTIYF. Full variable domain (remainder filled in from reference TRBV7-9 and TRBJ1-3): DTGVSQNPRHKITKRGQNVTFRCDPISEHNRLYWYRQTLGQGPEFLTYFQNEAQLEKSRLLSDRFSAERPKGSFSTLEIQRTEQGDSAMYLCASMTGRPGKAGNTIYFGEGSWLTVV.

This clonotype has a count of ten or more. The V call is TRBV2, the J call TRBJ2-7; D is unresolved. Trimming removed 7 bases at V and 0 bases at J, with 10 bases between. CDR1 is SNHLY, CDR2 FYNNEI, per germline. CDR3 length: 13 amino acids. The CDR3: CASNPLGSYEQYF. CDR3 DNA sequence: TGTGCCAGCAATCCCCTTGGCTCCTACGAGCAGTACTTC.

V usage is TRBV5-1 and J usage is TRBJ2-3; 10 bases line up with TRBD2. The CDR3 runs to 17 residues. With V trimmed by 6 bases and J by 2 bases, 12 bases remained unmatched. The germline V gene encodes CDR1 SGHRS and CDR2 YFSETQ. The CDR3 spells CASTRFPGTSDTDTQYF. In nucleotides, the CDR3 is TGCGCCAGCACCCGATTCCCCGGGACTAGCGACACAGATACGCAGTATTTT.

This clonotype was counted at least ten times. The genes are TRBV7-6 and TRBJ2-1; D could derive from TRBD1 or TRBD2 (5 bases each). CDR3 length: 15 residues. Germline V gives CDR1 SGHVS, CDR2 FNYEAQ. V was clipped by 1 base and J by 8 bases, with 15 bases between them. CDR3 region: CASSLVLGRGHEQFF. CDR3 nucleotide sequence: TGTGCCAGCAGCTTAGTTCTAGGACGGGGCCATGAGCAGTTCTTC.

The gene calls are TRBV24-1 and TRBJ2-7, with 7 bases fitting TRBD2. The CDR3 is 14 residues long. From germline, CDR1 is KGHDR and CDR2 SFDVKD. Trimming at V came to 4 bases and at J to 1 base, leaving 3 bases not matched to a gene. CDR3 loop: CATSDPGRSYEQYF. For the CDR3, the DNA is TGTGCCACCAGTGACCCCGGGAGGTCCTACGAGCAGTACTTC.

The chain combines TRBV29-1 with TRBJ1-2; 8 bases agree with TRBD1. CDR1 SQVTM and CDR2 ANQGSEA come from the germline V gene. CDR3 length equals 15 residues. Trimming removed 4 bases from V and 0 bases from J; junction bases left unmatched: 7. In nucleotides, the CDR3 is TGCAGCGTTGGAGGACAGGGCTCCTCTAACTATGGCTACACCTTC. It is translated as CSVGGQGSSNYGYTF.

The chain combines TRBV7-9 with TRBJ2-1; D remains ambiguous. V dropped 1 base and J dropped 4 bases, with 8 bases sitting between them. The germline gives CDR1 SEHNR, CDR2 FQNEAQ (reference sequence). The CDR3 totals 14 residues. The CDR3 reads CASSLEGRYNEQFF. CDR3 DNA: TGTGCCAGCAGCTTAGAGGGAAGGTACAATGAGCAGTTCTTC.

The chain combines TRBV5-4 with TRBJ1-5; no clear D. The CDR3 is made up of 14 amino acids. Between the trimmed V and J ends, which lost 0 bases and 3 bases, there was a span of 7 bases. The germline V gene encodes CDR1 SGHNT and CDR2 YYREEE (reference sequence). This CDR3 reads CASSLDSFNQPQHF. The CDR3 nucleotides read TGTGCCAGCAGCTTGGACAGTTTCAATCAGCCCCAGCATTTT.

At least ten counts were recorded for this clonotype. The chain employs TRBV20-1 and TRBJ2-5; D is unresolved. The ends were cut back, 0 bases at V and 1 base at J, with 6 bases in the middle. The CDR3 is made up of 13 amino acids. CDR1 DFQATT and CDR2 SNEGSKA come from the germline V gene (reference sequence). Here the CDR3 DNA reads TGCAGTGCTAGAGATGTGGTCCAAGAGACCCAGTACTTC. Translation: CSARDVVQETQYF.

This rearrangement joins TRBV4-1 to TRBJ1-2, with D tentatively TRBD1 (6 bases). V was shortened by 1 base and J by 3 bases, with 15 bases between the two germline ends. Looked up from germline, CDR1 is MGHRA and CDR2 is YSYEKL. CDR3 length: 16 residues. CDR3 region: CASSQGRTGTDYGYTF. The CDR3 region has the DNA TGCGCCAGCAGCCAAGGACGAACAGGGACCGACTATGGCTACACCTTC.

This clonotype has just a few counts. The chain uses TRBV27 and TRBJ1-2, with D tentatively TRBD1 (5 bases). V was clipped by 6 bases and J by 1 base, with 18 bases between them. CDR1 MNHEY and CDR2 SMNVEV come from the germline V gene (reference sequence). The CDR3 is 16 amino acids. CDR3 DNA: TGTGCCAGCAGCCGCGTGCAGGGTTCCTTTAACTATGGCTACACCTTC. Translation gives CASSRVQGSFNYGYTF.

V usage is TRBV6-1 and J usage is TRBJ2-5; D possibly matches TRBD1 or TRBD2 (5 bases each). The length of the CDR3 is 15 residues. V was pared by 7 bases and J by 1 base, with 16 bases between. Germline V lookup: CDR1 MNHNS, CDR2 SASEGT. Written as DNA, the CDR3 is TGTGCCAGCACCCAAACGGGGACCATCCAAGAGACCCAGTACTTC. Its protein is CASTQTGTIQETQYF.

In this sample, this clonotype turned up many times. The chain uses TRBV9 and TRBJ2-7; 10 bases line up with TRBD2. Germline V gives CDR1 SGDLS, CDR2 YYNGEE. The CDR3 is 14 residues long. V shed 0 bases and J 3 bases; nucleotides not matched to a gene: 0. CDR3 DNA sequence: TGTGCCAGCAGCGTAGCTAGCGGGAGCTACGAGCAGTACTTC. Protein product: CASSVASGSYEQYF.

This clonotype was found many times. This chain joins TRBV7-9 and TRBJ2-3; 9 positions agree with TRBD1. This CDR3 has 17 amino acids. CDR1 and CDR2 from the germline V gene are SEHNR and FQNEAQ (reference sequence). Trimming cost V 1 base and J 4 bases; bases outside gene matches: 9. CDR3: CASSLVPGQGFADTQYF. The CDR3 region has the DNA TGTGCCAGCAGCTTAGTACCGGGACAGGGTTTTGCAGATACGCAGTATTTT.